The TCR beta chain under discussion was sequenced for a study of healthy donors' naive CD4 and CD8 T cells. A linear amplification protocol produced the TCR libraries from about 510 ng of total RNA. One entry per CDR3 protein, called by TCRdb with MiXCR from the reads. Of 150,000 to 200,000 distinct CDR3 sequences in the sample, nearly 75% were seen once. The CDR3 is made up of 18 amino acids. Unmatched junction bases numbered 13, after V lost 6 bases and J lost 5 bases. Germline V gene data show CDR1 as MDHEN and CDR2 as SYDVKM. Sequencing used naive CD4+ and CD8+ T cells sorted from blood, pooled from several donors. The chain joins TRBV28 to TRBJ2-1; 13 bases map to TRBD2. This sequence was found in a pool of human donors in good health; the sample pools cells from several healthy donors. CDR3 in amino acids: CASSPGLAGAAFNNEQFF. The CDR3 coding sequence is TGTGCCAGCAGCCCAGGACTAGCGGGAGCCGCCTTCAACAATGAGCAGTTCTTC.